Below are 27 T cell receptor beta chains sequenced from a single sample in a study of type 1 and type 2 diabetes patients. The PCR template was genomic DNA. Multiplex PCR with 30 forward and 13 reverse primers amplified the TCR beta CDR3. TCRdb processed the multiplex PCR reads anew with MiXCR; each CDR3 protein has one entry. Of about 250,000 distinct CDR3 sequences listed, roughly 44% were seen once; the top ten hold roughly 13%. The sequencing sample was made of peripheral blood mononuclear cells (PBMCs). The source is a man aged 18 to 29 with type 2 diabetes.

CDR3 protein: CASGAIPGQGFYEQYF. In nucleotides, the CDR3 is TGTGCCAGCGGAGCCATACCGGGACAGGGGTTCTACGAGCAGTACTTC. The chain joins TRBV27 to TRBJ2-7; 10 bases are shared with TRBD1. J lost 3 bases, V lost 8 bases, and 13 bases had no gene match. Germline assignment: CDR1 MNHEY and CDR2 SMNVEV (reference sequence). The length of the CDR3 is 16 residues.

In regard to this clonotype: The junction differs from germline at one of its ends, possibly a read error. J is TRBJ2-3 and V is TRBV7-3, with D perhaps TRBD1 (6 bases). This CDR3 spans 17 amino acids. CDR1 and CDR2 (germline): SGHTA, FQGTGA. The CDR3 protein is CASSQENRVIGPDTQYF. The DNA of the CDR3 is TGCGCCAGCAGCCAAGAGAACAGGGTAATAGGTCCAGATACGCAGTATTTT.

The V call is TRBV18, the J call TRBJ2-5; 8 nucleotides line up with TRBD2. Germline values: CDR1 KGHSH, CDR2 LQKENI. V shed 5 bases and J 4 bases; nucleotides not matched to a gene: 6. This CDR3 contains 14 residues. The CDR3 is CASSSPAGGETQYF. In DNA, the CDR3 is TGTGCCAGCTCAAGTCCCGCGGGAGGAGAGACCCAGTACTTC.

This clonotype was recorded only once. A single base separates this from a much larger clone, so it may be a read error. This chain uses TRBV9 with TRBJ2-5, with D unresolved. Germline V gene data show CDR1 as SGDLS and CDR2 as YYNGEE. Trimming shortened V by 0 bases and J by 9 bases, and 18 bases separated the two germline ends. CDR3 length: 15 residues. The CDR3 coding sequence is TGTGCCAGCAGCGTAGAGAATTCTGATCAAGAAGCCCAGTACTTC. This translates into CASSVENSDQEAQYF.

The chain uses TRBV19 and TRBJ2-7, with a weak D call TRBD2 (5 bases). Per the germline V gene, CDR1 is LNHDA and CDR2 is SQIVND (reference sequence). Trimming left V 4 bases short and J 4 bases short, with 17 bases between. The CDR3 spans 15 residues. CDR3 DNA sequence: TGTGCCAGTAGTAGCCAGGAGGAAACATTTTACGAGCAGTACTTC. It yields the protein CASSSQEETFYEQYF.

On this clonotype itself: This sequence may be a read error, since a much larger clone differs from it by one base. This rearrangement joins TRBV15 to TRBJ2-3, with D possibly matching TRBD2 (6 bases). This CDR3 is built from 14 residues. Germline CDR1 and CDR2: LNHNV and YYDKDF (reference sequence). The CDR3 nucleotides read TGTGCCACCGGCAGAGTCGGGACTGGAGATACGCAGTATTTT. Translation: CATGRVGTGDTQYF.

Details on this clonotype: A read error may produce the germline difference seen at one junction end. The rearrangement joins TRBV28 to TRBJ1-2; perhaps TRBD1 as D (5 bases). The CDR3 sequence is 13 residues long. Per the germline V gene, CDR1 is MDHEN and CDR2 is SYDVKM. For the CDR3, the DNA is TGCGCCAGCAGCTTGGTGGCTCAGGGTGGCTACACCTTC. Its protein is CASSLVAQGGYTF.

This clonotype was picked up a small number of times. The chain couples TRBV30 to TRBJ2-7, with D possibly matching TRBD1 (9 bases). The CDR3 sequence is 15 residues long. The germline V and J ends were trimmed by 4 bases and 5 bases, with 21 bases remaining between them. Germline lookup yields CDR1 GTSNPN and CDR2 SVGIG (reference sequence). Here the CDR3 reads CAWTPGGTGTNEQYF. CDR3 sequence (DNA): TGTGCCTGGACGCCGGGGGGGACAGGGACTAACGAGCAGTACTTC.

Details on this clonotype: It is likely a read error, because the conserved phenylalanine at the end of the CDR3 is missing. The chain employs TRBV19 and TRBJ2-2; D remains unclear. CDR1 LNHDA and CDR2 SQIVND come from the germline V gene (reference sequence). Between the trimmed V and J ends, which lost 6 bases and 5 bases, there was a span of 7 bases. The CDR3 sequence is 12 residues long. DNA of the CDR3: TGTGCCAGTAGAGACATTACCGGGGAGCTGTTTTCT. Amino acids: CASRDITGELFS.

This clonotype was observed a handful of times. The V gene is TRBV12-3 or TRBV12-4, the J gene TRBJ1-1; D unclear. This CDR3 is 13 amino acids long. V lost 6 bases to trimming and J lost 5 bases, with 13 bases between them. CDR3 in DNA: TGTGCCAGCAGCCGGGCCGCGGGGACTGAAGCTTTCTTT. Its protein product is CASSRAAGTEAFF.

This clonotype came up many times. The genes are TRBV7-2 and TRBJ2-7; D possibly uses TRBD1 or TRBD2 (5 bases each). The CDR3 length is 14 residues. Germline V lookup: CDR1 SGHTA, CDR2 FQGNSA. Trimming removed 2 bases from V and 4 bases from J, with 12 bases in between. Written as DNA, the CDR3 is TGTGCCAGCAGCTTATGGGGGAATACGTACGAGCAGTACTTC. It translates to CASSLWGNTYEQYF.

This clonotype was counted a few times. The chain combines TRBV28 with TRBJ1-1; D is uncertain. Trimming left V 5 bases short and J 8 bases short, with 12 bases between. The CDR3 spans 12 residues. Germline assignment: CDR1 MDHEN and CDR2 SYDVKM. The chain's CDR3 is CASSPLLEEAFF. The CDR3 nucleotides are TGTGCCAGCAGTCCCCTTTTGGAGGAAGCTTTCTTT.

The genes are TRBV19 and TRBJ2-6; no firm D call. Germline CDR1 and CDR2: LNHDA and SQIVND (reference sequence). V lost 3 bases and J lost 2, with 11 bases in between. The CDR3 has 16 amino acids. This CDR3 is CASSISESPGANVLTF. DNA for the CDR3: TGTGCCAGTAGTATTTCTGAGTCTCCTGGGGCCAACGTCCTGACTTTC. Combining the CDR3 with reference TRBV19 and TRBJ2-6 gives the whole variable domain DGGITQSPKYLFRKEGQNVTLSCEQNLNHDAMYWYRQDPGQGLRLIYYSQIVNDFQKGDIAEGYSVSREKKESFPLTVTSAQKNPTAFYLCASSISESPGANVLTFGAGSRLTVL.

Points on this clonotype: A much larger clone differs by one base, so this may be a read error. No conserved phenylalanine or tryptophan ends this CDR3, so it is likely a read error. CDR3 region: CASSGGKETQYS. CDR3 coding DNA: TGTGCCAGCAGTGGGGGGAAAGAGACCCAGTACTCC. The V call is TRBV2, the J call TRBJ2-5; the D gene could be TRBD1 or TRBD2 (5 bases each). CDR3 length: 12 amino acids. The ends were cut back, 4 bases at V and 3 bases at J, with 6 bases in the middle. Per the germline V gene, CDR1 is SNHLY and CDR2 is FYNNEI.

The chain links TRBV20-1 to TRBJ2-5, with 11 positions matching TRBD2. CDR1 and CDR2 from the germline V gene are DFQATT and SNEGSKA (reference sequence). The CDR3 covers 14 residues. The V and J ends lost 5 bases and 5 bases, in that order; junction bases with no gene match: 7. This chain's CDR3 is CSAYRLAGRETQYF. CDR3 DNA sequence: TGCAGTGCTTACCGACTAGCGGGAAGGGAGACCCAGTACTTC.

V gene TRBV5-1 combines with J gene TRBJ2-7, with 7 bases matching TRBD2. Germline assignment: CDR1 SGHRS and CDR2 YFSETQ. Trimming removed 1 base from V and 5 bases from J; junction bases left unmatched: 9. This CDR3 has 15 amino acids. The DNA for the CDR3 is TGCGCCAGCAGCTTGAAGCGGGATCTAGCCCACGAGCAGTACTTC. Protein: CASSLKRDLAHEQYF.

This clonotype was found a few times. The rearrangement links TRBV7-3 to TRBJ2-7, with 8 bases matching TRBD1. CDR1 and CDR2 (germline): SGHTA, FQGTGA. This CDR3 spans 15 amino acids. The junction had 12 bases not matched to a gene; V was cut back by 4 bases and J by 7 bases. CDR3: CASSSQGTGRGEQYF. CDR3 nucleotide sequence: TGTGCCAGCAGCTCCCAAGGGACAGGACGCGGGGAGCAGTACTTC.

The V call is TRBV7-2, the J call TRBJ1-1, with 10 bases that match TRBD1. Germline CDR1 reads SGHTA; CDR2 reads FQGNSA. The CDR3 covers 17 residues. Losses at the gene ends were 4 bases for V and 2 bases for J; bases not matched to a gene: 10. CDR3 sequence (DNA): TGTGCCAGCAGCTACGGGACAGGGGATGCGGGCAACACTGAAGCTTTCTTT. This encodes CASSYGTGDAGNTEAFF.

This clonotype was counted only a few times. The chain couples TRBV12-3 or TRBV12-4 to TRBJ2-2, with 9 bases identical to TRBD2. J gave up 7 bases and V 5 bases, and 5 bases lay outside the gene matches. The CDR3 spans 14 residues. CDR3 sequence (DNA): TGTGCCAGCAGTAATAGCGGGAGTGACGGGGAGCTGTTTTTT. Protein sequence: CASSNSGSDGELFF.

The rearrangement uses TRBV27 and TRBJ2-7; D may be TRBD1 (5 bases). The germline V and J ends were trimmed by 5 bases and 3 bases, with 17 bases remaining between them. The CDR3 contains 15 residues. Looked up from germline, CDR1 is MNHEY and CDR2 is SMNVEV (reference sequence). The CDR3 reads CASSPSDGHNYEQYF. In DNA, the CDR3 is TGTGCCAGCAGTCCATCGGACGGACATAACTACGAGCAGTACTTC.

This clonotype came up a few times. The chain carries TRBV15 and TRBJ1-5, with no clear D. Germline V lookup: CDR1 LNHNV, CDR2 YYDKDF (reference sequence). The V end was cut by 0 bases, the J end by 10 bases, with 7 bases between. The CDR3 length is 12 residues. The CDR3 coding sequence is TGTGCCACCAGCAGAGAAGGTCGCCCCCAGCATTTT. It is translated as CATSREGRPQHF.

The V call is TRBV29-1, the J call TRBJ2-5, with D perhaps matching TRBD1 (5 bases). The CDR3 runs 13 residues. Trimming removed 4 bases at V and 4 bases at J, with 13 bases between. The germline CDR1 and CDR2 sequences are SQVTM and ANQGSEA. CDR3 in DNA: TGCAGCGTTGGGGGCAGGGTCGGAGAGACCCAGTACTTC. Protein product: CSVGGRVGETQYF.

J is TRBJ2-1 and V is TRBV2; TRBD2 is a possible D gene (5 bases). Trimming stripped 6 bases from V and 0 bases from J, with 15 bases between. The CDR3 loop spans 16 amino acids. Per germline, CDR1 SNHLY and CDR2 FYNNEI. This chain's CDR3 is CASRIGLPSSYNEQFF. The CDR3 DNA follows: TGTGCCAGCAGGATTGGACTGCCGAGCTCCTACAATGAGCAGTTCTTC.

V is TRBV7-2 and J is TRBJ2-5; D might be TRBD1 (6 bases). The CDR3 totals 16 residues. Trimming stripped 4 bases from V and 1 base from J, with 16 bases between. Per germline, CDR1 SGHTA and CDR2 FQGNSA. CDR3 in DNA: TGTGCCAGCAGCTCCGTGACAGGACTCATCCAAGAGACCCAGTACTTC. It translates to CASSSVTGLIQETQYF. Variable domain in full (rest from reference TRBV7-2 and TRBJ2-5): GAGVSQSPSNKVTEKGKDVELRCDPISGHTALYWYRQSLGQGLEFLIYFQGNSAPDKSGLPSDRFSAERTGGSVSTLTIQRTQQEDSAVYLCASSSVTGLIQETQYFGPGTRLLVL.

This clonotype has just a few counts. V and J are TRBV19 and TRBJ2-5; tentative D call: TRBD2 (5 bases). V was trimmed by 3 bases and J by 2 bases, leaving 13 bases between them. The germline V gene encodes CDR1 LNHDA and CDR2 SQIVND (reference sequence). CDR3 size: 15 residues. CDR3 bases: TGTGCCAGTAGTATTGAGGGCAGAGGACAAGAGACCCAGTACTTC. It specifies CASSIEGRGQETQYF.

This chain connects TRBV6-5 to TRBJ1-2; D perhaps matches TRBD1 (5 bases). Germline V gene sequence: CDR1 MNHEY, CDR2 SVGAGI. The CDR3 sequence is 15 residues long. Trimming pared 4 bases from V and 4 bases from J, leaving 16 bases between. The CDR3 spells CASSSTPAGRYGYTF. CDR3 in DNA: TGTGCCAGCAGTTCCACCCCCGCAGGGCGCTATGGCTACACCTTC.

This chain joins TRBV27 and TRBJ1-4; 9 positions match TRBD1. This CDR3 comprises 14 residues. The V gene's germline CDR1 is MNHEY and CDR2 SMNVEV (reference sequence). J was trimmed by 8 bases and V by 6 bases; bases with no gene match: 7. The CDR3 DNA follows: TGTGCCAGCAGCCGACAGGGGGGGGTGGAAAAACTGTTTTTT. Amino acids: CASSRQGGVEKLFF. Supplemented by reference TRBV27 and TRBJ1-4, the full variable domain reads EAQVTQNPRYLITVTGKKLTVTCSQNMNHEYMSWYRQDPGLGLRQIYYSMNVEVTDKGDVPEGYKVSRKEKRNFPLILESPSPNQTSLYFCASSRQGGVEKLFFGSGTQLSVL.